These 23 T cell receptor beta chains were all obtained from the same sample, sequenced in a study of cytomegalovirus exposure and HLA in healthy donors. Both 60 Vbeta primers and 13 Jbeta primers went into the PCR. Sequencing used immunoSEQ multiplex PCR; TCRdb keeps in-frame clones, though not all of them. The repertoire holds 130,000 or so clones, with roughly 77% as singletons. The sample taken for sequencing was PBMCs. Receptors originate from a man younger than 40 in good health and CMV-seronegative.

This chain connects TRBV9 to TRBJ2-6; D not certain. Germline-derived CDR1 and CDR2 are SGDLS and YYNGEE. There are 15 residues in the CDR3. Trimming took off 0 bases at V and 1 base at J, with 5 bases between the two ends. The CDR3 sequence: CASSVVASGANVLTF. CDR3 in DNA: TGTGCCAGCAGCGTAGTAGCTTCTGGGGCCAACGTCCTGACTTTC. Together with reference TRBV9 and TRBJ2-6, the CDR3 gives the full variable domain: DSGVTQTPKHLITATGQRVTLRCSPRSGDLSVYWYQQSLDQGLQFLIQYYNGEERAKGNILERFSAQQFPDLHSELNLSSLELGDSALYFCASSVVASGANVLTFGAGSRLTVL.

This sequence joins TRBV4-3 and TRBJ1-6; a possible D gene is TRBD1 (6 bases). CDR3 length equals 15 residues. CDR1 LGHNA and CDR2 YSLEER come from the germline V gene. V was pared by 1 base and J by 7 bases, with 11 bases between. The CDR3 region is CASSQVGGQNSPLHF. CDR3 sequence (DNA): TGCGCCAGCAGCCAAGTGGGGGGGCAAAATTCACCCCTCCACTTT.

This clone occurred once. The chain combines TRBV5-8 with TRBJ2-1; 7 bases line up with TRBD2. CDR1 SGHTS and CDR2 YDEGEE come from the germline V gene. This CDR3 region has 15 residues. V gave up 2 bases and J gave up 2 bases; unmatched junction bases: 4. DNA of the CDR3: TGTGCCAGCAGCTTCTCAGGGAGGGCCTACAATGAGCAGTTCTTC. This codes for CASSFSGRAYNEQFF.

The chain recombines TRBV7-9 with TRBJ1-2; D might be TRBD1 (5 bases). This CDR3 is built from 13 residues. Germline CDR1 and CDR2: SEHNR and FQNEAQ (reference sequence). V lost 4 bases, J lost 3 bases, and 9 bases lay in between. CDR3 bases: TGTGCCAGCAGCTCCACGGGGGACTATGGCTACACCTTC. Translation gives CASSSTGDYGYTF.

The chain is built from TRBV27 and TRBJ2-7; 12 positions match TRBD2. The CDR3 is 17 amino acids. CDR1 is MNHEY and CDR2 is SMNVEV in the germline V gene (reference sequence). J lost 5 bases, V lost 0 bases, and 8 bases had no gene match. The CDR3 is CASSLSKRLAGEDEQYF. In DNA, the CDR3 is TGTGCCAGCAGTTTATCGAAAAGACTAGCGGGAGAGGACGAGCAGTACTTC.

V usage is TRBV29-1 and J usage is TRBJ1-1; weak D call: TRBD1 (5 bases). Germline V CDR1 and CDR2: SQVTM, ANQGSEA. Between the trimmed V and J ends, which lost 4 bases and 5 bases, there was a span of 11 bases. CDR3 length: 12 residues. The CDR3 is CSVVGAATEAFF. The CDR3 DNA sequence: TGCAGCGTTGTAGGGGCGGCTACTGAAGCTTTCTTT. The full variable domain, in which reference TRBV29-1 and TRBJ1-1 provide the parts outside the CDR3, is SAVISQKPSRDICQRGTSLTIQCQVDSQVTMMFWYRQQPGQSLTLIATANQGSEATYESGFVIDKFPISRPNLTFSTLTVSNMSPEDSSIYLCSVVGAATEAFFGQGTRLTVV.

Comment on this clone: One end of the junction does not line up with germline, which may come from a read error. The chain recombines TRBV7-7 with TRBJ2-5; tentative D call: TRBD2 (6 bases). Per germline, CDR1 SSHAT and CDR2 FNYEAQ (reference sequence). The CDR3 is 14 amino acids. The CDR3 region has the DNA TGTGCTAGCAGCCCTACTAGCCTACAAGAGACCCAGTACTTC. Its protein product is CASSPTSLQETQYF.

This chain's CDR3 is CASSLGPVVNTEAFF. The DNA for the CDR3 is TGTGCCAGCAGCTTAGGCCCGGTAGTAAACACTGAAGCTTTCTTT. This chain links TRBV7-9 with TRBJ1-1; D unresolved. V gave up 1 base and J gave up 2 bases, with 11 bases separating them. The CDR3 loop spans 15 amino acids. Per germline, CDR1 SEHNR and CDR2 FQNEAQ (reference sequence).

V usage is TRBV5-6 and J usage is TRBJ1-1; a weak D match, TRBD1 (5 bases). Germline-derived CDR1 and CDR2 are SGHDT and YYEEEE. Trimming pared 4 bases from V and 7 bases from J, leaving 8 bases between. CDR3 length: 11 amino acids. In DNA, the CDR3 is TGTGCCAGCAGCGTGACAGATGAAGCTTTCTTT. It specifies CASSVTDEAFF.

This clone showed up just a few times. This rearrangement joins TRBV5-4 to TRBJ1-4; a possible D gene is TRBD1 (5 bases). Germline V lookup: CDR1 SGHNT, CDR2 YYREEE (reference sequence). The CDR3 sequence is 15 residues long. Deletions cut 0 bases from V and 8 bases from J, with 14 bases between. The CDR3 spells CASSLGGAAGEKLFF. The CDR3 DNA reads as TGTGCCAGCAGCTTGGGAGGGGCGGCGGGAGAAAAACTGTTTTTT.

J is TRBJ2-1 and V is TRBV5-1; 8 bases are a match to TRBD2. CDR3 length equals 15 residues. Germline V gene lookup returns CDR1 SGHRS and CDR2 YFSETQ. Trimming took 2 bases from V and 7 from J; bases not matched to a gene: 8. The CDR3: CASSFLAGRGNEQFF. DNA for the CDR3: TGCGCCAGCAGCTTCCTAGCGGGCCGGGGGAATGAGCAGTTCTTC.

This chain links TRBV27 with TRBJ2-7; D might be TRBD1 (6 bases). CDR3 length: 11 residues. The germline V gene has CDR1 MNHEY and CDR2 SMNVEV (reference sequence). V was trimmed by 8 bases and J by 6 bases, leaving 11 bases between them. The CDR3 bases are TGTGCCAGCCTCCAGGGGAGCGAGCAGTACTTC. Translating gives CASLQGSEQYF.

This chain uses TRBV29-1 with TRBJ2-7; possibly TRBD1 for D (5 bases). The V and J ends lost 6 bases and 4 bases respectively, with 10 bases between them. This CDR3 has 11 residues. In germline, CDR1 is SQVTM, CDR2 ANQGSEA. The CDR3 reads CSVGEEYEQYF. The DNA for the CDR3 is TGCAGCGTAGGGGAAGAGTACGAGCAGTACTTC.

J is TRBJ2-1 and V is TRBV5-4; 7 bases agree with TRBD1. CDR3 size: 16 residues. Trimming at V came to 4 bases and at J to 1 base, leaving 8 bases not matched to a gene. Germline CDR1 and CDR2: SGHNT and YYREEE (reference sequence). The CDR3 DNA reads TGTGCCAGCAGCCCCGCCGGGACAGCATCCTACAATGAGCAGTTCTTC. Protein: CASSPAGTASYNEQFF.

This clone was counted between two and nine times. Germline and junction disagree at one end, which may indicate a read error. The chain links TRBV7-7 to TRBJ1-1; tentatively, D is TRBD1 (5 bases). The CDR3 consists of 13 residues. CDR1 SSHAT and CDR2 FNYEAQ come from the germline V gene (reference sequence). CDR3 DNA sequence: TGTGCTAGCAGCTCACAGGTGAACACTGAAGCTTTCTTT. Encoded protein: CASSSQVNTEAFF.

This rearrangement joins TRBV7-8 to TRBJ1-1; 9 bases fit TRBD1. Germline CDR1 SGHVS, CDR2 FQNEAQ. The junction had 6 bases not matched to a gene; V was cut back by 0 bases and J by 10 bases. CDR3 length: 14 residues. This CDR3 is CASSLAQGAGGAFF. CDR3 coding DNA: TGTGCCAGCAGCTTAGCACAGGGGGCAGGTGGAGCTTTCTTT.

This chain joins TRBV29-1 and TRBJ2-1; no reliable D call. Per the germline V gene, CDR1 is SQVTM and CDR2 is ANQGSEA. The CDR3 is 11 amino acids. V lost 2 bases and J 4 bases, leaving 3 bases between the germline ends. CDR3 amino acids: CSVESYNEQFF. The CDR3 DNA reads TGCAGCGTTGAATCTTACAATGAGCAGTTCTTC.

CDR3: CASSLDRSYGYTF. In DNA, the CDR3 is TGTGCCAGCAGTTTAGACAGGAGCTATGGCTACACCTTC. V gene TRBV28 combines with J gene TRBJ1-2; TRBD1 is a possible D gene (6 bases). CDR1 and CDR2 from the germline V gene are MDHEN and SYDVKM. The CDR3 loop spans 13 amino acids. Trimming took 2 bases from V and 4 from J, leaving 8 bases between them.

The rearrangement links TRBV6-1 to TRBJ2-1; no reliable D call. The CDR3 has 12 residues. Trimming left V 0 bases short and J 12 bases short, with 9 bases between. The germline CDR1 and CDR2 sequences are MNHNS and SASEGT. CDR3 residues: CASSEARMGQFF. Written as DNA, the CDR3 is TGTGCCAGCAGTGAAGCGCGGATGGGGCAGTTCTTC.

The rearrangement uses TRBV4-2 and TRBJ2-6; possible D gene TRBD2, 5 bases. Germline V gene data show CDR1 as LGHNA and CDR2 as YNFKEQ. The CDR3 is 18 amino acids. The V and J ends lost 3 bases and 0 bases respectively, with 15 bases between them. The CDR3 loop is CASSQLEGSPSGANVLTF. As DNA, the CDR3 is TGTGCCAGCAGCCAGTTAGAGGGATCCCCCTCTGGGGCCAACGTCCTGACTTTC.

The chain combines TRBV7-9 with TRBJ2-5; D might be TRBD1 (6 bases). This CDR3 is built from 12 residues. Germline loops: CDR1 SEHNR, CDR2 FQNEAQ (reference sequence). V was trimmed by 8 bases and J by 4 bases, leaving 11 bases between them. The CDR3 loop reads CASGLTGETQYF. Written as DNA, the CDR3 is TGTGCCAGCGGATTGACAGGAGAGACCCAGTACTTC.

The chain uses TRBV5-1 and TRBJ2-7; D may be TRBD2 (6 bases). This CDR3 spans 14 amino acids. Trimming removed 1 base at V and 6 bases at J, with 14 bases between. The germline V gene has CDR1 SGHRS and CDR2 YFSETQ. The CDR3 sequence is CASSLFDGGPEQYF. The CDR3 DNA sequence: TGCGCCAGCAGCTTGTTCGACGGAGGGCCCGAGCAGTACTTC.

The chain carries TRBV28 and TRBJ2-7; D might be TRBD1 (8 bases). The CDR3 length is 14 residues. The ends were cut back, 5 bases at V and 4 bases at J, with 15 bases in the middle. The germline V gene encodes CDR1 MDHEN and CDR2 SYDVKM. The CDR3 loop is CASSTGGGRYEQYF. CDR3 nucleotide sequence: TGTGCCAGCAGTACAGGGGGGGGGAGGTACGAGCAGTACTTC. Supplemented by reference TRBV28 and TRBJ2-7, the full variable domain reads DVKVTQSSRYLVKRTGEKVFLECVQDMDHENMFWYRQDPGLGLRLIYFSYDVKMKEKGDIPEGYSVSREKKERFSLILESASTNQTSMYLCASSTGGGRYEQYFGPGTRLTVT.